This T cell receptor beta chain comes out of a study of blood T cell repertoires in COVID-19. Across the study: Both acute and convalescent COVID-19 samples were obtained from the United States, Italy and Spain. The analysed material was cDNA or gDNA that came from T cells, B-cell-depleted T cells, or PBMCs.

The length of the CDR3 is 16 residues. V was cut by 0 bases and J by 1 base, with 11 bases left in between. Germline V gives CDR1 SGHTS, CDR2 YDEGEE. In the original processing: Cell counts per sample came from amplifying reference gene primers. Profiled with immunoSEQ multiplex PCR; TCRdb holds only in-frame clones, not every one. That table furnishes V, J and clone size, whereas the DNA furnished D and trimming. The sample carries roughly 130,000 clones, over 75% recorded once. Sequencing was performed on peripheral blood. V usage is TRBV5-8 and J usage is TRBJ1-3, with D possibly matching TRBD1 (6 bases). This receptor was identified in a woman aged 55-75 years with acute or convalescent COVID-19. The CDR3 bases are TGTGCCAGCAGCTTGGGACAGGTTCAATCTGGAAACACCATATATTTT. Its protein is CASSLGQVQSGNTIYF. The complete variable domain, with remaining parts taken from reference TRBV5-8 and TRBJ1-3, reads EAGVTQSPTHLIKTRGQQATLRCSPISGHTSVYWYQQALGLGLQFLLWYDEGEERNRGNFPPRFSGRQFPNYSSELNVNALELEDSALYLCASSLGQVQSGNTIYFGEGSWLTVV.